These T cell receptor beta chains were read from a single sample in a study of CD8 T cells in ankylosing spondylitis. TCRdb reprocessed the 5' RACE reads with MiXCR, giving one entry per CDR3 protein. Of 350,000 or so distinct CDR3 sequences in the sample, 7.5% to 9% were seen once. Material for sequencing was blood, either unsorted or a sorted T cell fraction (not recorded which). The receptors were sampled from a male donor with ankylosing spondylitis. CDR3s include the opening cysteine and the closing phenylalanine or tryptophan. D genes are given only for firm matches. Clone size, where shown, is once, few, many, or a class for clones that have expanded.

D,V,size,J,CDR3,DNA
-,TRBV29-1,few,TRBJ2-5,CSVDGGELEETQYF,TGCAGCGTTGATGGCGGGGAGCTAGAAGAGACCCAGTACTTC
-,TRBV2,-,TRBJ2-3,CASRSVADTQYF,TGTGCCAGCAGGAGCGTCGCAGATACGCAGTATTTT
TRBD1,TRBV29-1,many,TRBJ2-1,CSVDNTGVYNEQFF,TGCAGCGTTGATAATACAGGGGTCTACAATGAGCAGTTCTTC
TRBD2,TRBV24-1,many,TRBJ2-1,CATSDLPGRGYNEQFF,TGTGCCACCAGTGATTTGCCCGGGAGGGGCTACAATGAGCAGTTCTTC
-,TRBV14,-,TRBJ2-3,CASSQEPITDTQYF,TGTGCCAGCAGCCAAGAACCCATCACAGATACGCAGTATTTT
-,TRBV10-3,many,TRBJ2-3,CAISESGSGASTDTQYF,TGTGCCATCAGTGAGTCGGGTAGCGGAGCCAGCACAGATACGCAGTATTTT
TRBD1,TRBV6-1,-,TRBJ2-2,CASRKTGADGELFF,TGTGCCAGCAGGAAGACAGGGGCGGACGGGGAGCTGTTTTTT
-,TRBV29-1,many,TRBJ2-7,CSVDVQGGSYEQYF,TGCAGCGTTGACGTCCAGGGGGGTTCCTACGAGCAGTACTTC
-,TRBV2,few,TRBJ1-3,CASRLTGNTIYF,TGTGCCAGCAGGCTTACTGGAAACACCATATATTTT
TRBD2,TRBV7-3,few,TRBJ2-3,CASSSTGLVPDTQYF,TGTGCCAGCAGCTCGACGGGACTAGTACCAGATACGCAGTATTTT
-,TRBV12-3/TRBV12-4,-,TRBJ2-7,CASSTLPRYEQYF,TGTGCCAGCAGTACACTGCCGCGCTACGAGCAGTACTTC
TRBD2,TRBV7-8,-,TRBJ2-3,CASSFMRTSGSSDTQYF,TGTGCCAGCAGCTTCATGAGGACTAGCGGGAGTTCAGATACGCAGTATTTT
TRBD2,TRBV7-2,few,TRBJ2-1,CASSLALGLAGFDEQFF,TGTGCCAGCAGCTTAGCGTTGGGACTAGCGGGGTTCGATGAGCAGTTCTTC
TRBD2,TRBV7-6,many,TRBJ2-1,CASSFSRRTSGFGGAYNEQFF,TGTGCCAGCAGCTTTTCAAGACGGACTAGCGGTTTTGGGGGTGCCTACAATGAGCAGTTCTTC
TRBD2,TRBV29-1,many,TRBJ2-1,CSADVAGYNEQFF,TGCAGCGCCGACGTAGCGGGATACAATGAGCAGTTCTTC
-,TRBV7-9,-,TRBJ2-7,CASSVTGREQYF,TGTGCCAGCAGCGTCACGGGAAGGGAGCAGTACTTC
-,TRBV11-2,-,TRBJ2-2,CASSFSQWTGELFF,TGTGCCAGCAGCTTTTCACAGTGGACCGGGGAGCTGTTTTTT
TRBD1,TRBV12-3/TRBV12-4,-,TRBJ1-3,CASSLGQGYSGNTIYF,TGTGCCAGCAGTTTGGGACAGGGTTACTCTGGAAACACCATATATTTT
-,TRBV5-6,-,TRBJ2-7,CASSSLSTGHEQYF,TGTGCCAGCAGCAGTCTTAGCACAGGGCACGAGCAGTACTTC
TRBD2,TRBV6-4,-,TRBJ2-1,CASSGSSGTLYNEQFF,TGTGCCAGCAGTGGGTCCAGCGGGACCCTCTACAATGAGCAGTTCTTC
-,TRBV5-1,many,TRBJ2-7,CASSFRDSKTYEQYF,TGCGCCAGCAGCTTTCGAGACAGCAAGACCTACGAGCAGTACTTC
TRBD1,TRBV19,few,TRBJ2-7,CASSEQGALSYEQYF,TGTGCCAGTAGTGAACAGGGGGCGCTTTCCTACGAGCAGTACTTC
-,TRBV29-1,many,TRBJ2-1,CSVWGTKNNEQFF,TGCAGCGTGTGGGGGACAAAAAACAATGAGCAGTTCTTC
-,TRBV13,-,TRBJ2-1,CASSPRQDSYNEQFF,TGTGCCAGCAGCCCCCGGCAGGACTCTTACAATGAGCAGTTCTTC
-,TRBV20-1,-,TRBJ1-6,CSATGSSYNSPLHF,TGCAGTGCTACAGGGAGCTCCTATAATTCACCCCTCCACTTT
-,TRBV10-2,few,TRBJ2-7,CASRHREGGHEQYF,TGCGCCAGCAGACACAGGGAAGGAGGCCACGAGCAGTACTTC
-,TRBV9,many,TRBJ2-3,CASSVGGFGDTQYF,TGTGCCAGCAGTGTGGGCGGATTCGGAGATACGCAGTATTTT
TRBD2,TRBV27,few,TRBJ2-1,CAASLAGGSYNEQFF,TGTGCCGCCTCCCTTGCGGGAGGGTCCTACAATGAGCAGTTCTTC
-,TRBV10-3,many,TRBJ2-1,CALSQGRSSYNEQFF,TGTGCCCTTTCTCAGGGCAGGAGCTCCTACAATGAGCAGTTCTTC
-,TRBV29-1,many,TRBJ2-1,CSVDGGSNEQFF,TGCAGCGTTGATGGCGGTAGCAATGAGCAGTTCTTC
-,TRBV5-5,few,TRBJ1-1,CASSDGGEVTEAFF,TGTGCCAGCAGCGACGGTGGAGAGGTCACTGAAGCTTTCTTT
-,TRBV7-9,many,TRBJ2-1,CASSSVGEQFF,TGTGCCAGCAGCTCAGTTGGAGAGCAGTTCTTC
-,TRBV10-3,-,TRBJ2-5,CAISEGQSHQETQYF,TGTGCCATCAGTGAGGGACAGAGCCACCAAGAGACCCAGTACTTC
-,TRBV28,few,TRBJ2-6,CASTSPDSGANVLTF,TGTGCCAGCACCTCCCCAGACTCTGGGGCCAACGTCCTGACTTTC
TRBD2,TRBV10-3,many,TRBJ2-3,CAISDPGLAGVSDTQYF,TGTGCCATCAGTGACCCGGGACTAGCGGGAGTGTCTGATACGCAGTATTTT
-,TRBV27,few,TRBJ2-3,CASSPRWRGIDTQYF,TGTGCCAGCAGTCCCCGGTGGAGGGGGATAGATACGCAGTATTTT
-,TRBV20-1,few,TRBJ1-5,CSARDPANQPQHF,TGCAGTGCTAGAGATCCAGCCAATCAGCCCCAGCATTTT
TRBD2,TRBV5-1,few,TRBJ2-2,CASSWGGTGELFF,TGCGCCAGCAGCTGGGGGGGCACCGGGGAGCTGTTTTTT
-,TRBV20-1,few,TRBJ2-5,CSAQAGFGETQYF,TGCAGTGCACAGGCGGGATTTGGGGAGACCCAGTACTTC
-,TRBV5-1,few,TRBJ2-7,CASSPQGWDEQYF,TGCGCCAGCAGTCCCCAGGGTTGGGACGAGCAGTACTTC
TRBD2,TRBV20-1,-,TRBJ2-7,CSARGLADSYEQYF,TGCAGTGCTAGGGGCCTAGCGGACTCCTACGAGCAGTACTTC